These 7 T cell receptor beta chains were sequenced from one sample in a study of tumor and adjacent non-tumor tissue in lung cancer. This sample's RNA came from whole unsorted tissue. The normal lung tissue was taken more than 3 cm from the tumor edge. TCRbeta libraries were built with three rounds of nested PCR, modified from ARM-PCR. TCRdb used MiXCR to reprocess the multiplex PCR reads, holding one entry per CDR3 protein. The sample holds 40,000 to 50,000 distinct CDR3 sequences, roughly 67% seen once. The sequenced sample consisted of distant non-tumor lung tissue. Receptors were obtained from a woman in her seventies with non-small cell lung cancer.

This clonotype was seen ten or more times. This chain connects TRBV4-1 to TRBJ1-2; D not resolved. Trimming took 2 bases from V and 3 from J, leaving 16 bases between them. The CDR3 covers 16 residues. Germline V gene sequence: CDR1 MGHRA, CDR2 YSYEKL. The CDR3, as DNA: TGCGCCAGCAGCCAAATTCTGGGGAATCAAGACTATGGCTACACCTTC. This gives the protein CASSQILGNQDYGYTF.

The sample holds many counts of this clonotype. This chain connects TRBV5-1 to TRBJ2-5; D gene unclear. Germline V gene lookup returns CDR1 SGHRS and CDR2 YFSETQ. CDR3 length equals 12 residues. Trimming left V 1 base short and J 5 bases short, with 6 bases between. CDR3 loop: CASSLNEETQYF. The CDR3 nucleotides read TGCGCCAGCAGCTTGAACGAGGAGACCCAGTACTTC.

In its sample, this clonotype was seen once. Because it lacks the conserved phenylalanine or tryptophan at the end, this CDR3 is likely a read error. The gene calls are TRBV6-6 and TRBJ2-7; 10 nucleotides match TRBD2. The germline V gene has CDR1 MNHNY and CDR2 SVGAGI (reference sequence). There are 16 residues in the CDR3. CDR3 sequence reads: CASSNSPSGSSYEQYY. CDR3 coding DNA: TGTGCCAGCAGTAACTCTCCTAGCGGGAGCTCCTACGAGCAGTACTAC.

As concerns this clonotype: Since a much larger clone is just one base distant, this may be a read error. The V gene is TRBV11-2, the J gene TRBJ2-3; D gene unclear. Germline loops: CDR1 SGHAT, CDR2 FQNNGV. The length of the CDR3 is 12 residues. CDR3 region: CDSSPGTDTQYF. The CDR3 DNA is TGTGACAGCAGCCCGGGCACAGATACGCAGTATTTT.

As for this clonotype: One junction end disagrees with the germline gene, perhaps due to a read error. The chain links TRBV4-1 to TRBJ2-3, with D unresolved. CDR3 length equals 17 residues. Looked up from germline, CDR1 is MGHRA and CDR2 is YSYEKL. CDR3 DNA: TGCGTCAGCAGTAGAGTCTCAAGCGTGCGCAGCACAGATACGCAGTATTTT. This encodes CVSSRVSSVRSTDTQYF.

This clonotype was observed at least ten times. This sequence joins TRBV14 and TRBJ2-3; possible D gene TRBD1, 6 bases. With 2 bases removed from V and 1 base from J, the gap between germline ends came to 19 bases. Germline CDR1 SGHDN, CDR2 FVKESK. The length of the CDR3 is 18 residues. CDR3 region: CASSQFILAAGGTDTQYF. CDR3 DNA: TGTGCCAGCAGCCAATTCATTCTCGCGGCAGGGGGCACAGATACGCAGTATTTT.

A word on this clonotype: One junction end disagrees with the germline gene, perhaps due to a read error. V is TRBV6-5 and J is TRBJ1-2, with D possibly TRBD1 on 5 matching bases. The CDR3 sequence is 12 residues long. The germline CDR1 and CDR2 sequences are MNHEY and SVGAGI. In DNA, the CDR3 is TGTGCCAGCAGCCGAGGGGACTATGCCTACACCTTC. Encoded protein: CASSRGDYAYTF.